The T cell receptor (beta chain) under discussion was sequenced for a study of cytotoxic CD8 clonotypes in ibrutinib-treated CLL. The germline V gene encodes CDR1 SGHRS and CDR2 YFSETQ. V trimming: 8 bases; J trimming: 8 bases; junction bases outside the gene matches: 13. This CDR3 is 14 amino acids long. Libraries were prepared by immunoSEQ multiplex PCR; TCRdb keeps only in-frame clonotypes and omits some of them. The table includes about 140,000 clones, more than 70% detected once. The sample was PBMCs, taken after 36 months of ibrutinib treatment. This receptor was identified in a human donor with chronic lymphocytic leukemia. The genes are TRBV5-1 and TRBJ2-1, with TRBD2 identical over 7 bases. The CDR3 reads CASFRTSPRDEQFF. The CDR3 nucleotides read TGCGCCAGTTTTCGGACTAGTCCCCGCGATGAGCAGTTCTTC.